The text below deals with one TCR beta chain. The antigen is unknown. These data are taken from a study of cytomegalovirus exposure and HLA in healthy donors. Whole-study context: A data release that came early held approximately 85 million unique TCRs from HLA-typed donors. Study-wide points: The sole available immune exposure information was CMV serostatus.

A multiplex PCR was run with 60 Vbeta primers and 13 Jbeta primers. Here immunoSEQ multiplex PCR was the method, and the copy in TCRdb shows in-frame clones only, minus some. This sample has a few hundred thousand clones; 80% occur once, and the top ten carry about 0.28%. CDR1 and CDR2 from the germline V gene are SGHTA and FQGNSA. V shed 4 bases, J shed 8 bases, and the junction held 10 bases outside the gene matches. The CDR3 sequence is 16 residues long. The sample consisted of PBMCs. The rearrangement links TRBV7-2 to TRBJ1-6; the match to TRBD1 covers 8 bases. The receptor comes from a girl aged 2 to 9 in good health and CMV-seronegative. CDR3 in amino acids: CASSSSPRGQYSPLHF. The CDR3 DNA reads as TGTGCCAGCAGCTCCTCACCCAGGGGGCAATATTCACCCCTCCACTTT.